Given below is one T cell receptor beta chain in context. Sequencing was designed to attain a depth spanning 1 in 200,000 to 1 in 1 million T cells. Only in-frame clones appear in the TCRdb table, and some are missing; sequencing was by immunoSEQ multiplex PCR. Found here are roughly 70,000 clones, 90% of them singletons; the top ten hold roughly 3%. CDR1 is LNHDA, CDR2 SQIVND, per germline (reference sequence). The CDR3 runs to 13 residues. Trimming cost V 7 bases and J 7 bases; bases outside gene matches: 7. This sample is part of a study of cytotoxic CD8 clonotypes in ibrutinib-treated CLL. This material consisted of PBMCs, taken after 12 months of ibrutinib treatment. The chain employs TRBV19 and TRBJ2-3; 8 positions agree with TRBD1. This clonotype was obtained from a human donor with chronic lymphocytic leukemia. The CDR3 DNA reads TGTGCCAGTACCGGACAGGGACCATATACGCAGTATTTT. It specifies CASTGQGPYTQYF.